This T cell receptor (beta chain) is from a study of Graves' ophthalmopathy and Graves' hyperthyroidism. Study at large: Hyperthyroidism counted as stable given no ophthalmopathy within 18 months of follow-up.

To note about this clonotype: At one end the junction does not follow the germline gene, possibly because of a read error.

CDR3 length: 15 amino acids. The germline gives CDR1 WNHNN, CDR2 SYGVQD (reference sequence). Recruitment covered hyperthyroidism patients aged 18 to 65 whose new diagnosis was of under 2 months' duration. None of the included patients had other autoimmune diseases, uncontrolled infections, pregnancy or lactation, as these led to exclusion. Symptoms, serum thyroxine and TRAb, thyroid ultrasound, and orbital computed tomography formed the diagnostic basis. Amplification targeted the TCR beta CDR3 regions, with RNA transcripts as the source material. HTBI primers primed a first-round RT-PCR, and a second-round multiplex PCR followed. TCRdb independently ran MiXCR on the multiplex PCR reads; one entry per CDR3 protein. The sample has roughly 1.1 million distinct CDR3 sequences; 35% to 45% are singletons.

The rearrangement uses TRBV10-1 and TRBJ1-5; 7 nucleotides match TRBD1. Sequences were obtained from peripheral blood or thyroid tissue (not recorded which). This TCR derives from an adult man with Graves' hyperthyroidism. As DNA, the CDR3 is TGTGCCAGCAGCCAAGGGCAGGGGGTTCATCAGCCCCAGCATTTT. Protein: CASSQGQGVHQPQHF.